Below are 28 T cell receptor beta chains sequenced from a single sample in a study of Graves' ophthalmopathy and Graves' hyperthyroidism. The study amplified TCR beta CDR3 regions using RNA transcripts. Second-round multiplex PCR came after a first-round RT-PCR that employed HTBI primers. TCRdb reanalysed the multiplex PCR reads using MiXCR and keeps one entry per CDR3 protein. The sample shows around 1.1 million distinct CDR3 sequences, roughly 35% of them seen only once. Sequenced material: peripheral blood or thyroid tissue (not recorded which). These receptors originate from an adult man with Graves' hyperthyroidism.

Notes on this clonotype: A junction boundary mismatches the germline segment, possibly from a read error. CDR3 DNA: TGCAGCGTTGAAGTACCGGGACAGTTAAGAAACGCCATATATTTT. This sequence encodes CSVEVPGQLRNAIYF. The V gene is TRBV29-1, the J gene TRBJ1-3; TRBD1 agrees at 7 bases. The CDR3 is made up of 15 amino acids. Germline-derived CDR1 and CDR2 are SQVTM and ANQGSEA.

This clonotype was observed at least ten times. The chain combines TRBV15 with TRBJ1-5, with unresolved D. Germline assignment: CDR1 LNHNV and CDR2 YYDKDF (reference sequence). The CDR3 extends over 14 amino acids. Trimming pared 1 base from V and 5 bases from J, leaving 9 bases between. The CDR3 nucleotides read TGTGCCACCAGCAGAGGCATGGAACATCAGCCCCAGCATTTT. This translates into CATSRGMEHQPQHF.

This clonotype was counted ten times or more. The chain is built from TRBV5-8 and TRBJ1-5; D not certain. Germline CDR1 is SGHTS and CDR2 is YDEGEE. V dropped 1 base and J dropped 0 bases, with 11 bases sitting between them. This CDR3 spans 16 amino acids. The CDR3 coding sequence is TGTGCCAGCAGCTTGCGCGGCCATAATAGCAATCAGCCCCAGCATTTT. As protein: CASSLRGHNSNQPQHF.

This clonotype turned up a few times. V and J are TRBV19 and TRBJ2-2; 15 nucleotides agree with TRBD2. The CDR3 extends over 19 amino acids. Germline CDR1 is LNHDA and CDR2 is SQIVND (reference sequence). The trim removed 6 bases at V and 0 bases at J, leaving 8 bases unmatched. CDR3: CASSLGLAGGISNTGELFF. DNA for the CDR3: TGTGCCAGTAGCCTGGGACTAGCGGGGGGAATATCGAACACCGGGGAGCTGTTTTTT.

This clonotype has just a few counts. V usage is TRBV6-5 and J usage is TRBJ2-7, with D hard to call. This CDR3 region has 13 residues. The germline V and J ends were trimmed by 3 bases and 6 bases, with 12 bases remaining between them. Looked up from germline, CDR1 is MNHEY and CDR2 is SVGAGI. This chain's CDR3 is CASSYTSGAEQYF. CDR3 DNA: TGTGCCAGCAGTTATACGTCGGGCGCCGAGCAGTACTTC.

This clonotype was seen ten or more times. The CDR3 DNA follows: TGTGCCAGCAGCTTAGTCCTGGGCGGCACTGAAGCTTTCTTT. This sequence encodes CASSLVLGGTEAFF. The chain uses TRBV7-9 and TRBJ1-1; D gene ambiguous. Germline V gene lookup returns CDR1 SEHNR and CDR2 FQNEAQ (reference sequence). The germline V and J ends were trimmed by 1 base and 4 bases, with 10 bases remaining between them. The CDR3 extends over 14 amino acids.

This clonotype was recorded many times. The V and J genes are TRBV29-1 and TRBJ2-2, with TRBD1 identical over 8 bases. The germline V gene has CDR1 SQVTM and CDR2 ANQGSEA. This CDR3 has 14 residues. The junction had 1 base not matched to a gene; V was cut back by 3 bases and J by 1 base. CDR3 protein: CSVEGQENTGELFF. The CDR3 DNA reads TGCAGCGTTGAGGGACAGGAGAACACCGGGGAGCTGTTTTTT.

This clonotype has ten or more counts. The CDR3 spells CASSGRRTPGEKLFF. CDR3 sequence (DNA): TGTGCCAGCAGTGGCCGGAGGACACCTGGAGAAAAACTGTTTTTT. This chain uses TRBV2 with TRBJ1-4; D possibly corresponds to TRBD1 (5 bases). Trimming took off 4 bases at V and 8 bases at J, with 17 bases between the two ends. CDR1 is SNHLY and CDR2 is FYNNEI in the germline V gene. There are 15 residues in the CDR3.

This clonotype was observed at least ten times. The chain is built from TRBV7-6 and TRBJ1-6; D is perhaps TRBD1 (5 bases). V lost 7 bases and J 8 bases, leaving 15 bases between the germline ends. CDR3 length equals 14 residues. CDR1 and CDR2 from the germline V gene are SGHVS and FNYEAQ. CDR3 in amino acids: CASTTRGLDSPLHF. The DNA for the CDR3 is TGTGCCAGCACCACTAGGGGTTTAGATTCACCCCTCCACTTT. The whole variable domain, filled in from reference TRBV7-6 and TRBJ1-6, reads GAGVSQSPRYKVTKRGQDVALRCDPISGHVSLYWYRQALGQGPEFLTYFNYEAQQDKSGLPNDRFSAERPEGSISTLTIQRTEQRDSAMYRCASTTRGLDSPLHFGNGTRLTVT.

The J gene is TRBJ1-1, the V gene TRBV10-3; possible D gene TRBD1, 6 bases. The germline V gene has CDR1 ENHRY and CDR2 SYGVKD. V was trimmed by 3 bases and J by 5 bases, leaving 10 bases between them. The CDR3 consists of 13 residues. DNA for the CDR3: TGTGCCATCAGTGAAACAGGGACTACTGAAGCTTTCTTT. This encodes CAISETGTTEAFF.

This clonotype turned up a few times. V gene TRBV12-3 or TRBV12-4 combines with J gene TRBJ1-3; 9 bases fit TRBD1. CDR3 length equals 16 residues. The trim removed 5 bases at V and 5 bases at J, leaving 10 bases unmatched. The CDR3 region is CASSPAGTGYRNTIYF. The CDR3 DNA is TGTGCCAGCAGTCCCGCCGGGACAGGGTATAGAAACACCATATATTTT.

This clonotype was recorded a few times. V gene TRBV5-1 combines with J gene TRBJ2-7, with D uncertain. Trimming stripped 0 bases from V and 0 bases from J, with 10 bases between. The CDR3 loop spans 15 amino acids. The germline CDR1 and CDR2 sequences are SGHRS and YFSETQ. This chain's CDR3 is CASSLDTTYSYEQYF. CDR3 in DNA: TGCGCCAGCAGCTTGGATACTACCTACTCCTACGAGCAGTACTTC. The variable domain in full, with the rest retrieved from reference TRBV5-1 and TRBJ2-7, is KAGVTQTPRYLIKTRGQQVTLSCSPISGHRSVSWYQQTPGQGLQFLFEYFSETQRNKGNFPGRFSGRQFSNSRSEMNVSTLELGDSALYLCASSLDTTYSYEQYFGPGTRLTVT.

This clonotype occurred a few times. Here the CDR3 DNA reads TGTGCCAGCAGACTCACAGGGTTTCAGCCCCAGCATTTT. This sequence encodes CASRLTGFQPQHF. The chain combines TRBV6-5 with TRBJ1-5; D is perhaps TRBD1 (6 bases). Germline CDR1 is MNHEY and CDR2 is SVGAGI. Trimming left V 6 bases short and J 6 bases short, with 12 bases between. There are 13 residues in the CDR3.

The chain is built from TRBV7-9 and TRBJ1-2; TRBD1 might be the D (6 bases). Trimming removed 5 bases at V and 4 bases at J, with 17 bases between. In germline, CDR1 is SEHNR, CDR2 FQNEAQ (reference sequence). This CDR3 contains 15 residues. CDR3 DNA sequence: TGTGCCAGCAGCCCAAGAACAGGGTCTGGCTATGGCTACACCTTC. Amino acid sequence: CASSPRTGSGYGYTF. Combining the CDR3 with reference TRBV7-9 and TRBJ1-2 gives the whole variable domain DTGVSQNPRHKITKRGQNVTFRCDPISEHNRLYWYRQTLGQGPEFLTYFQNEAQLEKSRLLSDRFSAERPKGSFSTLEIQRTEQGDSAMYLCASSPRTGSGYGYTFGSGTRLTVV.

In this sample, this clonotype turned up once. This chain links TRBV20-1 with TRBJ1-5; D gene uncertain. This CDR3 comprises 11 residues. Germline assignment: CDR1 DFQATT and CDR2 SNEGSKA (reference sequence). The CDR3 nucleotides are TGCAGCGTTGAACGGGTCGAGACCCAGCATTTT. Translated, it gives CSVERVETQHF.

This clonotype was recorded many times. CDR3 nucleotide sequence: TGTGCCAGTAAAGAGACATCCGGGGGTGAAAAACTGTTTTTT. Encoded protein: CASKETSGGEKLFF. V and J are TRBV19 and TRBJ1-4, with D maybe TRBD1 (5 bases). The CDR3 runs to 14 residues. V lost 7 bases to trimming and J lost 7 bases, with 16 bases between them. Germline V gene sequence: CDR1 LNHDA, CDR2 SQIVND (reference sequence). The complete variable domain, with remaining parts taken from reference TRBV19 and TRBJ1-4, reads DGGITQSPKYLFRKEGQNVTLSCEQNLNHDAMYWYRQDPGQGLRLIYYSQIVNDFQKGDIAEGYSVSREKKESFPLTVTSAQKNPTAFYLCASKETSGGEKLFFGSGTQLSVL.

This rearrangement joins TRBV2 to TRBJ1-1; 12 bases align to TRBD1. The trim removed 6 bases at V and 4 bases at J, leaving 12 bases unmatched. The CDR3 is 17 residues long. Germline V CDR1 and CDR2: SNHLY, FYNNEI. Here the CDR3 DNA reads TGTGCCAGCAGCCCCGTCGGGACAGGGGGCGTTGGCACTGAAGCTTTCTTT. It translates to CASSPVGTGGVGTEAFF.

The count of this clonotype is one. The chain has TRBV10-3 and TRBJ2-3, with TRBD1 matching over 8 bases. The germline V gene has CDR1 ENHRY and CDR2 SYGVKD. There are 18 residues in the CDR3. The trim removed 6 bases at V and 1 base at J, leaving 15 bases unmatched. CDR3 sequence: CAIRHKTGQGSGTDTQYF. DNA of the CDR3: TGTGCCATCAGGCATAAAACCGGACAGGGATCGGGCACAGATACGCAGTATTTT.

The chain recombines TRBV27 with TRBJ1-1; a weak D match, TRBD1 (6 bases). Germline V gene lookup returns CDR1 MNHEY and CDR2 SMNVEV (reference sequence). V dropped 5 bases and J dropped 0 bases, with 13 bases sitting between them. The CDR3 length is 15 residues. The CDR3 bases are TGTGCCAGCAGTGAGACAGGAGAAATGAACACTGAAGCTTTCTTT. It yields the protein CASSETGEMNTEAFF.

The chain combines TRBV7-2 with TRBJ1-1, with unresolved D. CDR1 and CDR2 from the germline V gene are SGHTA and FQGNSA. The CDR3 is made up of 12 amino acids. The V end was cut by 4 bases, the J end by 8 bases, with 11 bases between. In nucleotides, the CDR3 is TGTGCCAGCAGCTCGGGGTTTGGGGAAGCTTTCTTT. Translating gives CASSSGFGEAFF.

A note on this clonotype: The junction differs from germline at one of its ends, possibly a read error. The CDR3 protein is CASSLVGGTVAGEPFF. CDR3 DNA: TGTGCCAGCAGCTTAGTCGGCGGGACGGTTGCCGGGGAGCCGTTTTTT. The V and J genes are TRBV7-8 and TRBJ2-2, with a weak D call TRBD2 (6 bases). This CDR3 has 16 amino acids. Per the germline V gene, CDR1 is SGHVS and CDR2 is FQNEAQ. Combining the CDR3 with reference TRBV7-8 and TRBJ2-2 gives the whole variable domain GAGVSQSPRYKVAKRGQDVALRCDPISGHVSLFWYQQALGQGPEFLTYFQNEAQLDKSGLPSDRFFAERPEGSVSTLKIQRTQQEDSAVYLCASSLVGGTVAGEPFFGEGSRLTVL.

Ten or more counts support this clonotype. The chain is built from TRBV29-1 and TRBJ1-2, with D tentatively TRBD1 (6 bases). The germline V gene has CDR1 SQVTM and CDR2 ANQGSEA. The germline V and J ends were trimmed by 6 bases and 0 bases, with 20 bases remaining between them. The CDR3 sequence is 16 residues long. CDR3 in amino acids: CSVTPTPDRPNYGYTF. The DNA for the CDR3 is TGCAGCGTCACCCCCACTCCGGACAGACCTAACTATGGCTACACCTTC.

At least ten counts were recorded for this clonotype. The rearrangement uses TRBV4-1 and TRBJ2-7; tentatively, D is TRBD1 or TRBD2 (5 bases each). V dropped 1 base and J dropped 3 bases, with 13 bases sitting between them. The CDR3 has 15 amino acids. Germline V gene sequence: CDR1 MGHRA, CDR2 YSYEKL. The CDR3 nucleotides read TGCGCCAGCAGCCAAGTGGACGAGGGGAACTACGAGCAGTACTTC. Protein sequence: CASSQVDEGNYEQYF.

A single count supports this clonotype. CDR3 region: CATSSLRRGDNSPLHF. The CDR3 DNA reads as TGTGCCACCAGCAGCTTACGGCGGGGGGATAATTCACCCCTCCACTTT. The V gene is TRBV15, the J gene TRBJ1-6, with a weak D call TRBD1 (5 bases). CDR3 length: 16 amino acids. The germline CDR1 and CDR2 sequences are LNHNV and YYDKDF (reference sequence). Trimming cost V 3 bases and J 5 bases, with 14 bases left between them. The entire variable domain, with the rest obtained from reference TRBV15 and TRBJ1-6, is as follows: DAMVIQNPRYQVTQFGKPVTLSCSQTLNHNVMYWYQQKSSQAPKLLFHYYDKDFNNEADTPDNFQSRRPNTSFCFLDIRSPGLGDTAMYLCATSSLRRGDNSPLHFGNGTRLTVT.

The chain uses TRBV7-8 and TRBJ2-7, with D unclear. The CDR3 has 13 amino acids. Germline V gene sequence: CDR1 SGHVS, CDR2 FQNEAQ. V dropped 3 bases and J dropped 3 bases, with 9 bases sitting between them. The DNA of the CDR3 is TGTGCCAGCAGCTTCCCTTCAGACTACGAGCAGTACTTC. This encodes CASSFPSDYEQYF.

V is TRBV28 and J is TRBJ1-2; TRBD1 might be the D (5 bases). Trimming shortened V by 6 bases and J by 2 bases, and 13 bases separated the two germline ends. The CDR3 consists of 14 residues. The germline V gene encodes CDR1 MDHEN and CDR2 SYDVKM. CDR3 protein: CASSLVRQNYGYTF. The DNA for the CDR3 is TGTGCCAGCAGCTTAGTCAGACAGAACTATGGCTACACCTTC.

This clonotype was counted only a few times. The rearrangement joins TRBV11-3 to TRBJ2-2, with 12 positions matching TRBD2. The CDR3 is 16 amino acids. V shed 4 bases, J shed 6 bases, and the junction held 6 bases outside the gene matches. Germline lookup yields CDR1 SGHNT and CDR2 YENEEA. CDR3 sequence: CASSSGLAGRSGELFF. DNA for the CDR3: TGTGCCAGCAGCTCCGGACTAGCGGGGAGATCCGGGGAGCTGTTTTTT.

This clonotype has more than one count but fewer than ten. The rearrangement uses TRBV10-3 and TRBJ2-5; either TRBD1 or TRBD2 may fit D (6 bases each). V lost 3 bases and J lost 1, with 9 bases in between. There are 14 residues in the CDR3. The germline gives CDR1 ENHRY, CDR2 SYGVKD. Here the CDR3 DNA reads TGTGCCATCAGTGAAGGGGGGATCCAAGAGACCCAGTACTTC. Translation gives CAISEGGIQETQYF.